A selection of T cell receptor beta chains follows, all from one sample in a study of T cell repertoires in cytomegalovirus infection. Via MiXCR, TCRdb re-called the reads, giving one row per CDR3 protein. The sample holds some 250,000 distinct CDR3 sequences, roughly 10% seen once. Source material: PBMCs. These receptors all come from a human donor in good health (CMV status not recorded). Some clones in this sample may be carry-over from other donors' samples. CDR3s include the opening cysteine and the closing phenylalanine or tryptophan. The order of the fields is V gene, D gene, J gene, clone size, CDR3 DNA, CDR3 protein. D genes are given only for firm matches. Not all rows give a size; the values are once, few, many and, for expanded clones, a class.

v_gene: TRBV2
d_gene: NA
j_gene: TRBJ1-6
abundance: NA
CDR3nt: TGTGCCAGCAGTGAAGGGCCTGATTCACCCCTCCACTTT
CDR3aa: CASSEGPDSPLHF

v_gene: TRBV7-2
d_gene: NA
j_gene: TRBJ2-3
abundance: many
CDR3nt: TGTGCCAGCAGCTTAGGGCTCCTGGACACAGATACGCAGTATTTT
CDR3aa: CASSLGLLDTDTQYF

v_gene: TRBV7-9
d_gene: NA
j_gene: TRBJ2-5
abundance: few
CDR3nt: TGTGCCAGCAGTTCAGCTTTGTTTCCCCAAGAGACCCAGTACTTC
CDR3aa: CASSSALFPQETQYF

v_gene: TRBV7-2
d_gene: TRBD2
j_gene: TRBJ2-7
abundance: NA
CDR3nt: TGTGCCAGCAGCCCGAATGAACCTAGCGGGTTTTCCTACGAGCAGTACTTC
CDR3aa: CASSPNEPSGFSYEQYF

v_gene: TRBV7-2
d_gene: NA
j_gene: TRBJ1-1
abundance: many
CDR3nt: TGTGCCAGCCTACCCACTCCCCGGGGAAACACTGAAGCTTTCTTT
CDR3aa: CASLPTPRGNTEAFF

v_gene: TRBV20-1
d_gene: NA
j_gene: TRBJ2-3
abundance: few
CDR3nt: TGCAGTGCTAGCTCTCTGGACACGAACACAGATACGCAGTATTTT
CDR3aa: CSASSLDTNTDTQYF

v_gene: TRBV3-1
d_gene: NA
j_gene: TRBJ1-2
abundance: NA
CDR3nt: TGTGCCAGCAGCCATCGGGGGACTAACTATGGCTACACCTTC
CDR3aa: CASSHRGTNYGYTF

v_gene: TRBV14
d_gene: NA
j_gene: TRBJ1-2
abundance: few
CDR3nt: TGTGCCAGCAGCCAAGCGGTAGGGGCGCGGAGCTATGGCTACACCTTC
CDR3aa: CASSQAVGARSYGYTF

v_gene: TRBV29-1
d_gene: NA
j_gene: TRBJ1-5
abundance: few
CDR3nt: TGCAGCGTCGCCGACGGAGGCAATCAGCCCCAGCATTTT
CDR3aa: CSVADGGNQPQHF

v_gene: TRBV28
d_gene: NA
j_gene: TRBJ1-1
abundance: many
CDR3nt: TGTGCCAGCAGCCCGCGTGGCCGCACTGAAGCTTTCTTT
CDR3aa: CASSPRGRTEAFF

v_gene: TRBV6-2/TRBV6-3
d_gene: TRBD1
j_gene: TRBJ1-2
abundance: few
CDR3nt: TGTGCCAGCAGTTACTCCGACAGGGGGGCGTATGGCTACACCTTC
CDR3aa: CASSYSDRGAYGYTF

v_gene: TRBV7-2
d_gene: TRBD1
j_gene: TRBJ1-5
abundance: many
CDR3nt: TGTGCCAGCAGCGTAGGACAGGACCGCAATCAGCCCCAGCATTTT
CDR3aa: CASSVGQDRNQPQHF

v_gene: TRBV7-2
d_gene: NA
j_gene: TRBJ1-5
abundance: many
CDR3nt: TGTGCCAGCAGCTTAGGACGGGGGGCTCTCCAGCATTTT
CDR3aa: CASSLGRGALQHF

v_gene: TRBV7-8
d_gene: NA
j_gene: TRBJ1-1
abundance: NA
CDR3nt: TGTGCCAGCACCCAACCTAACCCAGGGACTGAAGCTTTCTTT
CDR3aa: CASTQPNPGTEAFF

v_gene: TRBV12-3/TRBV12-4
d_gene: TRBD1
j_gene: TRBJ2-2
abundance: many
CDR3nt: TGTGCCAGCAGTGTAGCGGACAGGGCGGTAGGCGGGGAGCTGTTTTTT
CDR3aa: CASSVADRAVGGELFF

v_gene: TRBV7-2
d_gene: NA
j_gene: TRBJ2-7
abundance: many
CDR3nt: TGTGCCAGCAGCCCGCAGGTGGGTAACTACGAGCAGTACTTC
CDR3aa: CASSPQVGNYEQYF

v_gene: TRBV7-2
d_gene: NA
j_gene: TRBJ1-6
abundance: many
CDR3nt: TGTGCCAGCAGCTTAACTAGGATAAATTCACCCCTCCACTTT
CDR3aa: CASSLTRINSPLHF

v_gene: TRBV7-7
d_gene: TRBD1
j_gene: TRBJ1-1
abundance: many
CDR3nt: TGTGCCAGCAGCCAAACCTCCGGGACAGGGAGATTGTTCTTT
CDR3aa: CASSQTSGTGRLFF

v_gene: TRBV28
d_gene: NA
j_gene: TRBJ1-2
abundance: many
CDR3nt: TGTGCCAGCAGTACCAATCCGGTGGTGCAAGGCTACACCTTC
CDR3aa: CASSTNPVVQGYTF

v_gene: TRBV6-2/TRBV6-3
d_gene: NA
j_gene: TRBJ1-2
abundance: few
CDR3nt: TGTGCCAGCAGGTCGAGCGCTAACTATGGCTACACCTTC
CDR3aa: CASRSSANYGYTF

v_gene: TRBV15
d_gene: NA
j_gene: TRBJ1-5
abundance: few
CDR3nt: TGTGCCACCGGGAGGGATTATTTCCAGCCCCAGCATTTT
CDR3aa: CATGRDYFQPQHF

v_gene: TRBV19
d_gene: NA
j_gene: TRBJ1-2
abundance: many
CDR3nt: TGTGCCAGTACCCCTAGGGGGGACTTTGGCTACACCTTC
CDR3aa: CASTPRGDFGYTF

v_gene: TRBV7-8
d_gene: NA
j_gene: TRBJ1-5
abundance: many
CDR3nt: TGTGCCAGCAGCTTAGCGTACCGGGAGCAGCCCCAGCATTTT
CDR3aa: CASSLAYREQPQHF

v_gene: TRBV25-1
d_gene: TRBD1
j_gene: TRBJ1-2
abundance: NA
CDR3nt: TGTGCCAACAAGGGGACAGGGACGAACTCGGGCTACACCTTC
CDR3aa: CANKGTGTNSGYTF

v_gene: TRBV20-1
d_gene: NA
j_gene: TRBJ2-1
abundance: few
CDR3nt: TGCAGTGCCCGCCGGCTAGCCGAGTACAATGAGCAGTTCTTC
CDR3aa: CSARRLAEYNEQFF

v_gene: TRBV6-2/TRBV6-3
d_gene: NA
j_gene: TRBJ1-5
abundance: few
CDR3nt: TGTGCCAGCAGAACCGGGGGGCTGAGCAATCAGCCCCAGCATTTT
CDR3aa: CASRTGGLSNQPQHF

v_gene: TRBV7-3
d_gene: NA
j_gene: TRBJ2-3
abundance: many
CDR3nt: TGTGCCAGCAGCTCGGGACCCGCAGGTTCAGATACGCAGTATTTT
CDR3aa: CASSSGPAGSDTQYF

v_gene: TRBV27
d_gene: NA
j_gene: TRBJ1-1
abundance: many
CDR3nt: TGTGCCAGCAGTTTTGGACAGTGGAACACTGAAGCTTTCTTT
CDR3aa: CASSFGQWNTEAFF

v_gene: TRBV29-1
d_gene: NA
j_gene: TRBJ1-2
abundance: many
CDR3nt: TGCAGCGCATTCGGGGACTATGGCTACACCTTC
CDR3aa: CSAFGDYGYTF

v_gene: TRBV12-3/TRBV12-4
d_gene: TRBD1
j_gene: TRBJ1-1
abundance: few
CDR3nt: TGTGCCAGCAGTAAACTGACAGGGGGCGGAACTGAAGCTTTCTTT
CDR3aa: CASSKLTGGGTEAFF

v_gene: TRBV11-2
d_gene: TRBD2
j_gene: TRBJ2-1
abundance: NA
CDR3nt: TGTGCCAGCAGCATTTTAGCGGGGGGGCGGTATGAGCAGTTCTTC
CDR3aa: CASSILAGGRYEQFF

v_gene: TRBV7-2
d_gene: NA
j_gene: TRBJ2-4
abundance: many
CDR3nt: TGTGCCAGCAGCTCCATGACTATTCAGTACTTC
CDR3aa: CASSSMTIQYF

v_gene: TRBV19
d_gene: NA
j_gene: TRBJ2-7
abundance: NA
CDR3nt: TGTGCCAGTAGTAACAGGGAATCCGGCGAGCAGTACTTC
CDR3aa: CASSNRESGEQYF

v_gene: TRBV28
d_gene: NA
j_gene: TRBJ1-1
abundance: many
CDR3nt: TGTGCCAGCAGTTTCCTTTTTCGCACCGGGAACACTGAAGCTTTCTTT
CDR3aa: CASSFLFRTGNTEAFF

v_gene: TRBV6-1
d_gene: NA
j_gene: TRBJ2-1
abundance: many
CDR3nt: TGTGCCAGCAGTGAATTATGGAGGCCGAGCTCCTACAATGAGCAGTTCTTC
CDR3aa: CASSELWRPSSYNEQFF

v_gene: TRBV10-3
d_gene: NA
j_gene: TRBJ1-1
abundance: many
CDR3nt: TGTGCCATAGCAACAGGGACGGGCACTGAAGCTTTCTTT
CDR3aa: CAIATGTGTEAFF

v_gene: TRBV12-3/TRBV12-4
d_gene: TRBD2
j_gene: TRBJ2-1
abundance: many
CDR3nt: TGTGCCAGCAGCAATATAGCGGGGGTACCAGGTGAGCAGTTCTTC
CDR3aa: CASSNIAGVPGEQFF

v_gene: TRBV9
d_gene: NA
j_gene: TRBJ1-1
abundance: many
CDR3nt: TGTGCCAGCAGCGTCCTACAGGGTGACACTGAAGCTTTCTTT
CDR3aa: CASSVLQGDTEAFF

v_gene: TRBV20-1
d_gene: TRBD2
j_gene: TRBJ2-1
abundance: few
CDR3nt: TGCAGTGCTTCAACTAGCGGGGGAATCAATGAGCAGTTCTTC
CDR3aa: CSASTSGGINEQFF

v_gene: TRBV19
d_gene: NA
j_gene: TRBJ1-5
abundance: NA
CDR3nt: TGTGCCAGTAGTAACCAGGGGAATCAGCCCCAGCATTTT
CDR3aa: CASSNQGNQPQHF

v_gene: TRBV7-8
d_gene: NA
j_gene: TRBJ2-6
abundance: many
CDR3nt: TGTGCCAGCAGCCCAGGGGGGCCTGGGGCCAACGTCCTGACTTTC
CDR3aa: CASSPGGPGANVLTF

v_gene: TRBV7-8
d_gene: NA
j_gene: TRBJ1-2
abundance: many
CDR3nt: TGTGCCAGCAGCTCCTCCACAACAGGGCTCCTTGGCTACACCTTC
CDR3aa: CASSSSTTGLLGYTF

v_gene: TRBV28
d_gene: NA
j_gene: TRBJ2-2
abundance: few
CDR3nt: TGTGCCAGCAGTTTAGGGGGCGCGGGGATCGGGGAGCTGTTTTTT
CDR3aa: CASSLGGAGIGELFF

v_gene: TRBV7-2
d_gene: NA
j_gene: TRBJ1-6
abundance: many
CDR3nt: TGTGCCAGCAGCTTGCTACCTACAATAAACGTGGGCGCTTCACCCCTCCACTTT
CDR3aa: CASSLLPTINVGASPLHF

v_gene: TRBV6-6
d_gene: NA
j_gene: TRBJ2-3
abundance: NA
CDR3nt: TGTGCCAGCAGTTACTCGACGCTCGCCTTACCGACGCAGTATTTT
CDR3aa: CASSYSTLALPTQYF

v_gene: TRBV20-1
d_gene: NA
j_gene: TRBJ1-1
abundance: few
CDR3nt: TGCAGTGCTAGAAAGTCTGAAGCTTTCTTT
CDR3aa: CSARKSEAFF

v_gene: TRBV28
d_gene: TRBD1
j_gene: TRBJ2-2
abundance: many
CDR3nt: TGTGCCAGCAGTTCCCCCGGACAGGGGTTACCCGGGGAGCTGTTTTTT
CDR3aa: CASSSPGQGLPGELFF

v_gene: TRBV4-3
d_gene: NA
j_gene: TRBJ1-6
abundance: few
CDR3nt: TGCGCCAGCAGCCAAGACAGGGCCGGTTCACCCCTCCACTTT
CDR3aa: CASSQDRAGSPLHF

v_gene: TRBV12-3/TRBV12-4
d_gene: TRBD2
j_gene: TRBJ2-1
abundance: many
CDR3nt: TGTGCCAGCAGTGAAGGGACTAGCGTTCACAATGAGCAGTTCTTC
CDR3aa: CASSEGTSVHNEQFF

v_gene: TRBV5-1
d_gene: TRBD1
j_gene: TRBJ1-1
abundance: few
CDR3nt: TGCGCCAGCAGCTTGGGACAGGGAACGTTGAACACTGAAGCTTTCTTT
CDR3aa: CASSLGQGTLNTEAFF

v_gene: TRBV7-2
d_gene: TRBD2
j_gene: TRBJ2-3
abundance: many
CDR3nt: TGTGCCAGCAGTCGCACCCCGGGGCCGGGGACTAGCGAGAATTTT
CDR3aa: CASSRTPGPGTSENF

v_gene: TRBV7-2
d_gene: NA
j_gene: TRBJ2-5
abundance: many
CDR3nt: TGTGCCAGCAGCTTAATCGGGGCGGGGAAACAAGAGACCCAGTACTTC
CDR3aa: CASSLIGAGKQETQYF